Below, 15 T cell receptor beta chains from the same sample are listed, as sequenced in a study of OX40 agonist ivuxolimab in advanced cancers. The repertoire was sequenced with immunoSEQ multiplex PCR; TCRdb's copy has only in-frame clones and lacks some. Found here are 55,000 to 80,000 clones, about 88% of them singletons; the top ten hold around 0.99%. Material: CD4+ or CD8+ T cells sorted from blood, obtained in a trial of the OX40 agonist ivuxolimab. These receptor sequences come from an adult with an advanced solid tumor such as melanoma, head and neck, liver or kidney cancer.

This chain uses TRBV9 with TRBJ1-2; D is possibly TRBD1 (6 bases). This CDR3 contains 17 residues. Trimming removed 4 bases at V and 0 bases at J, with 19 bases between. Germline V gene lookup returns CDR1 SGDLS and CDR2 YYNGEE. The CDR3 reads CASSSRRGALSNYGYTF. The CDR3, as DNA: TGTGCCAGCAGCTCACGGCGGGGGGCGCTTTCTAACTATGGCTACACCTTC.

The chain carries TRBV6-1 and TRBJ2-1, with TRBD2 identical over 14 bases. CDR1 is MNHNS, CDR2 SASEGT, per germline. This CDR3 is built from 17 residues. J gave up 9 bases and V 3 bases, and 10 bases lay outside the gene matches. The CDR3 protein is CASSDDGTSGSISEQFF. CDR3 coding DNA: TGTGCCAGCAGTGACGACGGGACTAGCGGGAGTATCAGTGAGCAGTTCTTC.

Here the CDR3 reads CASSFGTGGGGAFF. The CDR3 DNA sequence: TGTGCCAGCAGCTTCGGGACAGGGGGCGGAGGAGCTTTCTTT. The rearrangement uses TRBV7-9 and TRBJ1-1; 12 bases fit TRBD1. The ends lost 3 bases at V and 10 bases at J; junction bases unmatched: 6. Germline CDR1 and CDR2: SEHNR and FQNEAQ (reference sequence). The CDR3 consists of 14 residues.

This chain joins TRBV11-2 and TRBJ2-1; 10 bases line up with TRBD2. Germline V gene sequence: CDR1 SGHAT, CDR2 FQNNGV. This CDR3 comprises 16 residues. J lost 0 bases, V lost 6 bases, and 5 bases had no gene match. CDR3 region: CASRRSGGSSYNEQFF. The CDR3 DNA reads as TGTGCCAGCAGGCGTAGCGGGGGGAGCTCCTACAATGAGCAGTTCTTC.

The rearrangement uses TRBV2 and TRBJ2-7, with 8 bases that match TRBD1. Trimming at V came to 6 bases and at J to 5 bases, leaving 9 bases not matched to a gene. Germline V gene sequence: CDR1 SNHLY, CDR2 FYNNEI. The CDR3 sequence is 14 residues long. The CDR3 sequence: CASRVQGASHEQYF. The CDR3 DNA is TGTGCCAGCAGGGTCCAGGGGGCGTCCCACGAGCAGTACTTC.

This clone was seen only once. CDR3 region: CASSLVNEKLFF. CDR3 bases: TGTGCCAGCAGTTTGGTAAATGAAAAACTGTTTTTT. The chain couples TRBV6-1 to TRBJ1-4, with D unclear. Germline V gives CDR1 MNHNS, CDR2 SASEGT. Trimming removed 5 bases at V and 5 bases at J, with 6 bases between. The CDR3 sequence is 12 residues long.

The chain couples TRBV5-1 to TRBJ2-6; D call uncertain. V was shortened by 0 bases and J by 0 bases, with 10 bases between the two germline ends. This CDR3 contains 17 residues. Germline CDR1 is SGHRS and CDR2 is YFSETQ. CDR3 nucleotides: TGCGCCAGCAGCTTGGGCCAATGGGGCTCTGGGGCCAACGTCCTGACTTTC. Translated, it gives CASSLGQWGSGANVLTF.

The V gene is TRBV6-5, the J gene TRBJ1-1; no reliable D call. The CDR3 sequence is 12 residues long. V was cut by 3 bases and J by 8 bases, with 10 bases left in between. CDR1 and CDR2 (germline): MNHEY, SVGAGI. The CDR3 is CASSYAEKEAFF. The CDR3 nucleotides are TGTGCCAGCAGTTATGCGGAGAAGGAAGCTTTCTTT.

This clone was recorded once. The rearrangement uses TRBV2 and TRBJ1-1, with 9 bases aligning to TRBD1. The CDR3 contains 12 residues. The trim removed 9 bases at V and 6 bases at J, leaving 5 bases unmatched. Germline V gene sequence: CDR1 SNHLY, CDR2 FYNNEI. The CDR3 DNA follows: TGTGCCAGAACCGGGACAGGGTCTGAAGCTTTCTTT. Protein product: CARTGTGSEAFF.

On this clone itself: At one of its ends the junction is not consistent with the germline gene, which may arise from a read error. In DNA form, the CDR3 reads TGTGCCAGCAGTGAGTACTGGGAGTCGTCAACCTTAAGCTTT. This codes for CASSEYWESSTLSF. The V call is TRBV2, the J call TRBJ1-1; D is ambiguous. The CDR3 consists of 14 residues. Germline CDR1 is SNHLY and CDR2 is FYNNEI.

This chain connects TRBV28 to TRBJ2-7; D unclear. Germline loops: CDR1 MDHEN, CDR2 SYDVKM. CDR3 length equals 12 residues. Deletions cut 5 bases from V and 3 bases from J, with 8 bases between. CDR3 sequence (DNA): TGTGCCAGCAGTGACGACCGCTACGAGCAGTACTTC. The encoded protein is CASSDDRYEQYF.

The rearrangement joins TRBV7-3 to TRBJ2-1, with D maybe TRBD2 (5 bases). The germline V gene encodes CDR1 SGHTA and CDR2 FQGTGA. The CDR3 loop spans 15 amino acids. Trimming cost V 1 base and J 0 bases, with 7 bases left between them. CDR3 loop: CASSLMAGSYNEQFF. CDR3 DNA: TGTGCCAGCAGCTTAATGGCGGGCTCCTACAATGAGCAGTTCTTC.

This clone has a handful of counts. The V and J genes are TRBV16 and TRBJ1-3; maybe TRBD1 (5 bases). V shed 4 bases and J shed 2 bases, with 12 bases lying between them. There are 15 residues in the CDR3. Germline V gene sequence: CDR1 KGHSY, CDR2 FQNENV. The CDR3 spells CASSLGDGTGNTIYF. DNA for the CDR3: TGTGCCAGCAGCCTTGGGGACGGCACTGGAAACACCATATATTTT.

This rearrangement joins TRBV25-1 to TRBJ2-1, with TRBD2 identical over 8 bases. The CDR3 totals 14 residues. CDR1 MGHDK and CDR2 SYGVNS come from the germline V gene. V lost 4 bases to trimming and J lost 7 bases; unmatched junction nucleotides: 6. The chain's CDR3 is CASSGGLGRNEQFF. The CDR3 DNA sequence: TGTGCCAGCAGTGGGGGACTAGGAAGAAATGAGCAGTTCTTC.

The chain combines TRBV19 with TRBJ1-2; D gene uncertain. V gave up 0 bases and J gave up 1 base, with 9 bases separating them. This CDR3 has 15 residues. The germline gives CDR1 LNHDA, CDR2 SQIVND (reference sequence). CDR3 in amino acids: CASSIDMAINYGYTF. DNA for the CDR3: TGTGCCAGTAGTATAGATATGGCCATTAACTATGGCTACACCTTC.